These 26 T cell receptor beta chains originate from one sample sequenced in a study of cytotoxic CD8 clonotypes in ibrutinib-treated CLL. Sequencing was performed with immunoSEQ multiplex PCR; in TCRdb, only in-frame clones are kept and a portion is missing. Among about 84,000 clones, about 86% were seen once, and the ten largest hold around 5.4%. The material was PBMCs, obtained before ibrutinib treatment. The receptors here all came from a human donor with chronic lymphocytic leukemia.

This rearrangement joins TRBV29-1 to TRBJ1-2, with a weak D call TRBD1 (5 bases). V was trimmed by 1 base and J by 3 bases, leaving 12 bases between them. Germline V gene lookup returns CDR1 SQVTM and CDR2 ANQGSEA. This CDR3 is 14 amino acids long. CDR3 region: CSVEGTGRYYGYTF. The DNA of the CDR3 is TGCAGCGTTGAAGGAACGGGACGATACTATGGCTACACCTTC. Complete variable domain (other parts from reference TRBV29-1 and TRBJ1-2): SAVISQKPSRDICQRGTSLTIQCQVDSQVTMMFWYRQQPGQSLTLIATANQGSEATYESGFVIDKFPISRPNLTFSTLTVSNMSPEDSSIYLCSVEGTGRYYGYTFGSGTRLTVV.

The gene calls are TRBV5-4 and TRBJ1-2, with D hard to call. Germline lookup yields CDR1 SGHNT and CDR2 YYREEE (reference sequence). V lost 5 bases and J lost 1, with 9 bases in between. CDR3 size: 13 residues. The CDR3 DNA is TGTGCCAGCAGTTCCATGATTAACTATGGCTACACCTTC. Protein sequence: CASSSMINYGYTF.

The table lists this clone with a count of one. CDR3 amino acids: CAWSAGWLASQETQYF. The CDR3 region has the DNA TGTGCCTGGAGCGCCGGTTGGCTAGCGAGTCAAGAGACCCAGTACTTC. The rearrangement joins TRBV30 to TRBJ2-5; TRBD2 might be the D (6 bases). CDR1 and CDR2 from the germline V gene are GTSNPN and SVGIG (reference sequence). This CDR3 comprises 16 residues. V was clipped by 3 bases and J by 2 bases, with 19 bases between them.

The chain is built from TRBV5-1 and TRBJ2-1; D gene unclear. V was cut by 5 bases and J by 5 bases, with 5 bases left in between. The CDR3 spans 11 residues. Germline V gene sequence: CDR1 SGHRS, CDR2 YFSETQ. The CDR3 loop reads CASRVHNEQFF. The DNA of the CDR3 is TGCGCCAGCAGGGTCCACAATGAGCAGTTCTTC.

The CDR3: CASSPPGGRVGNEQFF. The DNA for the CDR3 is TGTGCCAGCAGCCCCCCGGGGGGGCGGGTAGGCAATGAGCAGTTCTTC. This sequence joins TRBV9 and TRBJ2-1; 8 positions match TRBD2. The V gene end was trimmed by 4 bases and the J gene end by 6 bases; junction bases not matched to a gene: 12. The CDR3 covers 16 residues. The V gene's germline CDR1 is SGDLS and CDR2 YYNGEE.

The chain uses TRBV19 and TRBJ2-5; 7 bases agree with TRBD1. This CDR3 region has 13 residues. The germline V gene encodes CDR1 LNHDA and CDR2 SQIVND (reference sequence). V dropped 4 bases and J dropped 2; count of bases not matched to a gene: 1. This CDR3 reads CASSRDRQETQYF. The DNA for the CDR3 is TGTGCCAGTAGTAGGGACAGACAAGAGACCCAGTACTTC. Supplemented by reference TRBV19 and TRBJ2-5, the full variable domain reads DGGITQSPKYLFRKEGQNVTLSCEQNLNHDAMYWYRQDPGQGLRLIYYSQIVNDFQKGDIAEGYSVSREKKESFPLTVTSAQKNPTAFYLCASSRDRQETQYFGPGTRLLVL.

This chain joins TRBV6-5 and TRBJ1-2; D is ambiguous. Germline lookup yields CDR1 MNHEY and CDR2 SVGAGI. The CDR3 totals 15 residues. V was clipped by 0 bases and J by 1 base, with 9 bases between them. CDR3 sequence: CASSYSMGSNYGYTF. The CDR3 region has the DNA TGTGCCAGCAGTTACTCGATGGGTAGTAACTATGGCTACACCTTC.

The gene calls are TRBV12-1 and TRBJ2-2; the listed D gene, TRBD1, was not tested against the DNA. TRBV12-1 is annotated as a pseudogene. This CDR3 contains 14 residues. The CDR3: CASSFDRDTGELFF. Written as DNA, the CDR3 is TGTGCCAGCAGCTTTGACAGGGATACCGGGGAGCTGTTTTTT.

By share, this clone ranks as medium-sized. This chain links TRBV10-3 with TRBJ1-2; no definite D call. Germline V gene data show CDR1 as ENHRY and CDR2 as SYGVKD. With 8 bases removed from V and 4 bases from J, the gap between germline ends came to 20 bases. This CDR3 spans 15 amino acids. The CDR3 DNA follows: TGTGCCATCTCCCTGGGCCCTTCCAGTCCCTATGGCTACACCTTC. Translation gives CAISLGPSSPYGYTF.

The chain is built from TRBV28 and TRBJ1-2; 8 nucleotides agree with TRBD1. The CDR3 covers 13 residues. The junction had 12 bases not matched to a gene; V was cut back by 6 bases and J by 12 bases. CDR1 and CDR2 from the germline V gene are MDHEN and SYDVKM. The CDR3 sequence: CASRTTGVVSDTF. DNA of the CDR3: TGTGCCAGCAGAACGACAGGGGTAGTCTCGGACACCTTC.

A few counts support this clone. The chain is built from TRBV29-1 and TRBJ2-7; D may be TRBD1 (6 bases). Per the germline V gene, CDR1 is SQVTM and CDR2 is ANQGSEA. The CDR3 loop spans 15 amino acids. V shed 4 bases and J shed 0 bases, with 16 bases lying between them. CDR3 nucleotides: TGCAGCGTTGCCAGGACAGCCGAAAGCTCCTACGAGCAGTACTTC. This translates into CSVARTAESSYEQYF.

The J gene is TRBJ2-7, the V gene TRBV25-1, with TRBD1 matching over 7 bases. Per germline, CDR1 MGHDK and CDR2 SYGVNS. V lost 6 bases and J lost 3; bases outside the gene matches: 5. The CDR3 is 13 amino acids. The CDR3 DNA reads as TGTGCCAGCAGCCGGGACAGCGGCTACGAGCAGTACTTC. It yields the protein CASSRDSGYEQYF.

This clone was observed once. The chain combines TRBV6-5 with TRBJ2-2; D possibly corresponds to TRBD2 (6 bases). The germline V and J ends were trimmed by 6 bases and 5 bases, with 13 bases remaining between them. The CDR3 sequence is 14 residues long. Germline assignment: CDR1 MNHEY and CDR2 SVGAGI. CDR3 DNA: TGTGCCAGCAGGGTAGCGGTGGGGACCGGGGAGCTGTTTTTT. Its translation: CASRVAVGTGELFF.

V usage is TRBV7-9 and J usage is TRBJ1-3, with D possibly matching TRBD1 (5 bases). The CDR3 is made up of 16 amino acids. With 5 bases removed from V and 2 bases from J, the gap between germline ends came to 16 bases. Germline V lookup: CDR1 SEHNR, CDR2 FQNEAQ (reference sequence). CDR3 loop: CASSRWSGSPGNTIYF. The DNA for the CDR3 is TGTGCCAGCAGCCGGTGGTCAGGGTCGCCTGGAAACACCATATATTTT.

The chain combines TRBV19 with TRBJ2-5; no definite D call. The V end was cut by 1 base, the J end by 0 bases, with 9 bases between. Germline values: CDR1 LNHDA, CDR2 SQIVND (reference sequence). CDR3 length: 15 amino acids. CDR3 nucleotide sequence: TGTGCCAGTAGTATAGTCGGCCAGTACCAAGAGACCCAGTACTTC. Protein product: CASSIVGQYQETQYF.

The CDR3 loop reads CSGHRTSGSGGKQFF. The CDR3 nucleotides read TGCAGCGGACACAGGACTAGCGGGAGTGGGGGCAAGCAGTTCTTC. The V gene is TRBV29-1, the J gene TRBJ2-1; 13 bases agree with TRBD2. The germline gives CDR1 SQVTM, CDR2 ANQGSEA. Losses at the gene ends were 7 bases for V and 11 bases for J; bases not matched to a gene: 14. This CDR3 has 15 residues.

This clone has just one count. The rearrangement joins TRBV28 to TRBJ1-4; D is ambiguous. Germline V gene lookup returns CDR1 MDHEN and CDR2 SYDVKM. Deletions cut 3 bases from V and 0 bases from J, with 5 bases between. The CDR3 spans 14 residues. DNA for the CDR3: TGTGCCAGCAGTTTCGGCGCAACTAATGAAAAACTGTTTTTT. Translated, it gives CASSFGATNEKLFF.

There are a few counts of this clone. This chain links TRBV11-2 with TRBJ2-5; 10 bases are a match to TRBD1. The V and J ends lost 5 bases and 5 bases, in that order; junction bases with no gene match: 11. The CDR3 runs 16 residues. Looked up from germline, CDR1 is SGHAT and CDR2 is FQNNGV. This chain's CDR3 is CASSPGQGSFRETQYF. In DNA form, the CDR3 reads TGTGCCAGCAGCCCGGGACAGGGGAGCTTTCGGGAGACCCAGTACTTC.

The rearrangement links TRBV18 to TRBJ2-5; D call uncertain. CDR3 length equals 10 residues. Germline CDR1 and CDR2: KGHSH and LQKENI. The V end lost 5 bases, the J end lost 4 bases, and 2 bases lay between the germline ends. CDR3 protein: CASSGETQYF. The CDR3 DNA sequence: TGTGCCAGCTCAGGAGAGACCCAGTACTTC. The whole variable domain, remainder taken from reference TRBV18 and TRBJ2-5, is NAGVMQNPRHLVRRRGQEARLRCSPMKGHSHVYWYRQLPEEGLKFMVYLQKENIIDESGMPKERFSAEFPKEGPSILRIQQVVRGDSAAYFCASSGETQYFGPGTRLLVL.

The chain couples TRBV14 to TRBJ2-7, with 9 positions matching TRBD2. The CDR3 is made up of 15 amino acids. Trimming at V came to 3 bases and at J to 5 bases, leaving 8 bases not matched to a gene. CDR1 and CDR2 from the germline V gene are SGHDN and FVKESK. CDR3 in DNA: TGTGCCAGCAGCCACTATGCCGGGACTAGCAACGAGCAGTACTTC. Translated, it gives CASSHYAGTSNEQYF. Full variable domain (rest looked up from reference TRBV14 and TRBJ2-7): EAGVTQFPSHSVIEKGQTVTLRCDPISGHDNLYWYRRVMGKEIKFLLHFVKESKQDESGMPNNRFLAERTGGTYSTLKVQPAELEDSGVYFCASSHYAGTSNEQYFGPGTRLTVT.

The chain joins TRBV6-5 to TRBJ1-4; 7 nucleotides agree with TRBD1. The J segment lost 4 bases and the V segment lost 6 bases, leaving 5 bases of the junction unmatched. CDR1 MNHEY and CDR2 SVGAGI come from the germline V gene. CDR3 length equals 14 residues. DNA for the CDR3: TGTGCCAGCAGACCAGGGGGGGATAATGAAAAACTGTTTTTT. It yields the protein CASRPGGDNEKLFF.

J is TRBJ2-7 and V is TRBV7-2; 10 nucleotides line up with TRBD1. The CDR3 consists of 15 residues. V dropped 2 bases and J dropped 5; count of bases not matched to a gene: 6. Germline CDR1 SGHTA, CDR2 FQGNSA. As DNA, the CDR3 is TGTGCCAGCAGCTTACAAAGGACAGGGGGTCACGAGCAGTACTTC. This sequence encodes CASSLQRTGGHEQYF.

The chain has TRBV7-9 and TRBJ1-2; D possibly corresponds to TRBD1 (5 bases). Germline values: CDR1 SEHNR, CDR2 FQNEAQ (reference sequence). The V and J ends lost 0 bases and 7 bases respectively, with 15 bases between them. The CDR3 has 15 residues. CDR3 sequence: CASSLAAGPTGGYTF. CDR3 coding DNA: TGTGCCAGCAGCTTAGCGGCAGGGCCTACGGGTGGCTACACCTTC.

The rearrangement uses TRBV25-1 and TRBJ1-2; the D gene is possibly TRBD1 (5 bases). V dropped 5 bases and J dropped 5 bases, with 9 bases sitting between them. The CDR3 is made up of 12 amino acids. Germline V gene lookup returns CDR1 MGHDK and CDR2 SYGVNS. CDR3 sequence reads: CASSLSGYGYTF. The CDR3 DNA is TGTGCCAGCAGTCTGTCAGGGTATGGCTACACCTTC.

This chain links TRBV28 with TRBJ1-2, with D unclear. The length of the CDR3 is 15 residues. Trimming removed 0 bases at V and 8 bases at J, with 16 bases between. Germline V gene lookup returns CDR1 MDHEN and CDR2 SYDVKM. In DNA, the CDR3 is TGTGCCAGCAGTTTATGGTCAGGATTACTGCGGGGCTACACCTTC. This encodes CASSLWSGLLRGYTF.

The chain carries TRBV27 and TRBJ2-2; 7 nucleotides align to TRBD1. The CDR3 runs 16 residues. Germline CDR1 and CDR2: MNHEY and SMNVEV (reference sequence). V trimming: 2 bases; J trimming: 2 bases; junction bases outside the gene matches: 5. CDR3 sequence (DNA): TGTGCCAGCAGTTTAGGGGACAGAGCAAACACCGGGGAGCTGTTTTTT. This sequence encodes CASSLGDRANTGELFF.